This T cell receptor beta chain appears in the sequencing data of a study of blood T cell repertoires in COVID-19. Study-level background: Samples of COVID-19 (acute and convalescent) were obtained from the United States, Italy and Spain.

Assay used: immunoSEQ multiplex PCR; TCRdb lists only in-frame clones, some missing. Altogether approximately 140,000 clones are present, about 83% being singletons, with the ten largest covering about 5.8%. The CDR3 totals 16 residues. Germline CDR1 SGHRS, CDR2 YFSETQ. V lost 3 bases and J lost 5; bases outside the gene matches: 9. Ages ranged from about 18 to 100 years, with residence in 20 to 30 US areas. This chain uses TRBV5-1 with TRBJ2-1, with 9 bases matching TRBD2. This sequence was found in a woman in her forties or fifties who had been exposed to COVID-19. Material for sequencing was PBMCs or T cells enriched from blood (not recorded which). Written as DNA, the CDR3 is TGCGCCAGCAGCTCCCTGGCCCTAGCGGGACACAATGAGCAGTTCTTC. This encodes CASSSLALAGHNEQFF.